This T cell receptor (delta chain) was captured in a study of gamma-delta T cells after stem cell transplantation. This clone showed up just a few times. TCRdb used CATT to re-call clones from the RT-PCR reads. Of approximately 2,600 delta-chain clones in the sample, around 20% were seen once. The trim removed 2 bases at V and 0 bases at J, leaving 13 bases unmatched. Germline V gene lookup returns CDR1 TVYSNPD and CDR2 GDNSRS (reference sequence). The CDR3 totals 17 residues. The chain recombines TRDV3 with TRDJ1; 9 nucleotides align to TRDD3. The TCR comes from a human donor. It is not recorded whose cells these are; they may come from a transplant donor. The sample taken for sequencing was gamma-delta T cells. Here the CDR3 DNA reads TGTGCCTTTTTTCCTACTGGGGGACGAAAGTACACCGATAAACTCATCTTT. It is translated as CAFFPTGGRKYTDKLIF.